The entry below gives a single TCR beta chain sequence along with its context. Its antigen is undetermined. This entry belongs to a study of T-cell memory formation after mild COVID-19. Background on the study: Each donor largely had its own TCR clusters.

Study-level findings and limits: CD4/CD8 balance characterized clones contracting day 15 to 85, and CD4+ skew characterized later expanders.

The germline V gene has CDR1 SGHRS and CDR2 YFSETQ. This CDR3 is 15 amino acids long. V lost 2 bases to trimming and J lost 5 bases, with 14 bases between them. One entry per CDR3 protein results from TCRdb running MiXCR on the 5' RACE reads. The table has tens of thousands of distinct CDR3 sequences, approximately 16% seen once. This clonotype was sampled from an adult woman who had mild COVID-19 (a few samples of this study predate the infection). Cell type and time point are not known. The sequenced sample consisted of PBMCs or a T cell subset sorted from them (not recorded which). The chain combines TRBV5-1 with TRBJ2-1, with no clear D. DNA of the CDR3: TGCGCCAGCAGCTTCGGCGACGGCGGACACAATGAGCAGTTCTTC. It is translated as CASSFGDGGHNEQFF.